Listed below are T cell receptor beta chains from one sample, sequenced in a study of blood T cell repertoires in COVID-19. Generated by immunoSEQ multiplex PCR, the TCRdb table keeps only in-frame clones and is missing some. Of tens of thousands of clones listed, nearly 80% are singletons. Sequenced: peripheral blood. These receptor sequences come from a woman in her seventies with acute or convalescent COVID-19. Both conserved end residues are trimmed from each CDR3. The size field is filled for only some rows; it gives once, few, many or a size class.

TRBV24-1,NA,ATSDSWDSSYEQY
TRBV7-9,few,ASSTPAATGELF
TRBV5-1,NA,ASRFTGQENEKLF
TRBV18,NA,ASGKESQGYNEQF
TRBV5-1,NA,ASSLELAGVTGELF
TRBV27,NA,ASSLSGTHNEQF
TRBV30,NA,AWRGTSGRRKETQY
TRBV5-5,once,ASSLSPGGVMEPQH
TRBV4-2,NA,ASKDDASSYNSPLH
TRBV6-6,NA,ASGPQDRRYNSPLH
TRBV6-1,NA,TSSEDPSTNEKLF